These T cell receptor beta chains were read from a single sample in a study of OX40 agonist ivuxolimab in advanced cancers. This table comes from immunoSEQ multiplex PCR, and its TCRdb copy is limited to in-frame clones, with some not included. This sample has about 120,000 clones, with roughly nine tenths found just once. The specimen was CD4+ or CD8+ T cells sorted from blood, collected in a trial of the OX40 agonist ivuxolimab. These receptors originate from an adult with an advanced solid tumor such as melanoma, head and neck, liver or kidney cancer. CDR3s include the opening cysteine and the closing phenylalanine or tryptophan. A D gene is named only where the DNA matches it firmly. Some rows mark clone size as missing; the rest say once, few, many or name a class of expanded clone.

j_gene: TRBJ1-4; v_gene: TRBV5-6; abundance: .; d_gene: TRBD1; CDR3aa: CASSRTGAGGNEKLFF; CDR3nt: TGTGCCAGCAGCCGGACAGGGGCCGGGGGAAATGAAAAACTGTTTTTT
j_gene: TRBJ1-2; v_gene: TRBV6-5; abundance: .; d_gene: .; CDR3aa: CASSTGTTHGYTF; CDR3nt: TGTGCCAGCAGTACAGGGACAACACATGGCTACACCTTC
j_gene: TRBJ1-5; v_gene: TRBV18; abundance: .; d_gene: .; CDR3aa: CASSRGSNQPQHF; CDR3nt: TGTGCCAGCTCACGCGGTAGCAATCAGCCCCAGCATTTT
j_gene: TRBJ2-7; v_gene: TRBV9; abundance: .; d_gene: TRBD1; CDR3aa: CASSVGGDRAYEQYF; CDR3nt: TGTGCCAGCAGCGTAGGGGGGGACAGGGCCTACGAGCAGTACTTC
j_gene: TRBJ1-1; v_gene: TRBV21-1; abundance: .; d_gene: .; CDR3aa: CASSRHSIQSTEAFF; CDR3nt: TGTGCCAGCAGCAGACACTCAATTCAGAGCACTGAAGCTTTCTTT
j_gene: TRBJ1-1; v_gene: TRBV7-2; abundance: .; d_gene: .; CDR3aa: CASSLARNTEAFF; CDR3nt: TGTGCCAGCAGCTTAGCCAGGAACACTGAAGCTTTCTTT
j_gene: TRBJ2-3; v_gene: TRBV5-1; abundance: .; d_gene: .; CDR3aa: CASRERGGWGISTDTQYF; CDR3nt: TGCGCCAGCAGAGAGCGCGGTGGGTGGGGGATTTCCACAGATACGCAGTATTTT
j_gene: TRBJ1-2; v_gene: TRBV7-8; abundance: .; d_gene: .; CDR3aa: CASSLEIRGGDYGYTF; CDR3nt: TGTGCCAGCAGCTTAGAGATCCGGGGAGGGGACTATGGCTACACCTTC
j_gene: TRBJ1-1; v_gene: TRBV7-9; abundance: once; d_gene: .; CDR3aa: CASSLETGEAFF; CDR3nt: TGTGCCAGCAGCTTGGAGACCGGCGAAGCTTTCTTT
j_gene: TRBJ2-1; v_gene: TRBV30; abundance: .; d_gene: .; CDR3aa: CAWSVSGGSYNEQFF; CDR3nt: TGTGCCTGGAGTGTATCGGGGGGCAGCTACAATGAGCAGTTCTTC
j_gene: TRBJ2-7; v_gene: TRBV28; abundance: .; d_gene: .; CDR3aa: CRSAGLGEQYF; CDR3nt: TGCCGGAGCGCAGGGTTGGGGGAGCAGTACTTC
j_gene: TRBJ1-5; v_gene: TRBV18; abundance: .; d_gene: .; CDR3aa: CASSAQDLSQPQHF; CDR3nt: TGTGCCAGCTCAGCTCAGGATTTGTCCCAGCCCCAGCATTTT
j_gene: TRBJ2-2; v_gene: TRBV29-1; abundance: .; d_gene: .; CDR3aa: CSAAQADYTGELFF; CDR3nt: TGCAGCGCCGCCCAGGCGGATTACACCGGGGAGCTGTTTTTT
j_gene: TRBJ2-1; v_gene: TRBV6-5; abundance: .; d_gene: .; CDR3aa: CASRPVGEYNEQFF; CDR3nt: TGTGCCAGCAGGCCGGTCGGGGAATACAATGAGCAGTTCTTC
j_gene: TRBJ2-7; v_gene: TRBV2; abundance: .; d_gene: .; CDR3aa: CATLGPDSPYEQYF; CDR3nt: TGTGCCACTCTGGGACCGGACAGCCCCTACGAGCAGTACTTC
j_gene: TRBJ2-1; v_gene: TRBV11-2; abundance: .; d_gene: .; CDR3aa: CASSLDRYNEQFF; CDR3nt: TGTGCCAGCAGCTTAGATCGATACAATGAGCAGTTCTTC
j_gene: TRBJ1-3; v_gene: TRBV10-3; abundance: few; d_gene: .; CDR3aa: CAISEGGQVGNTIYF; CDR3nt: TGTGCCATCAGTGAGGGAGGCCAAGTGGGAAACACCATATATTTT
j_gene: TRBJ2-6; v_gene: TRBV28; abundance: .; d_gene: .; CDR3aa: CASHSPRSLISGANVLTF; CDR3nt: TGTGCCAGCCACAGTCCCCGTAGTTTAATCTCTGGGGCCAACGTCCTGACTTTC
j_gene: TRBJ2-3; v_gene: TRBV5-4; abundance: once; d_gene: TRBD2; CDR3aa: CASSLAGGAGNTQYF; CDR3nt: TGTGCCAGCAGCTTGGCCGGGGGGGCCGGGAATACGCAGTATTTT
j_gene: TRBJ2-4; v_gene: TRBV7-3; abundance: .; d_gene: .; CDR3aa: CASSPRRTLAKNIQYF; CDR3nt: TGTGCCAGCAGCCCCCGACGGACACTAGCCAAAAACATTCAGTACTTC
j_gene: TRBJ1-5; v_gene: TRBV10-1; abundance: .; d_gene: .; CDR3aa: CASKRAGSNQPQHF; CDR3nt: TGCGCCAGCAAGCGGGCTGGGAGCAATCAGCCCCAGCATTTT
j_gene: TRBJ2-5; v_gene: TRBV7-9; abundance: .; d_gene: .; CDR3aa: CASSLELAGYQETQYF; CDR3nt: TGTGCCAGCAGCTTAGAATTGGCGGGGTACCAAGAGACCCAGTACTTC
j_gene: TRBJ1-1; v_gene: TRBV13; abundance: .; d_gene: .; CDR3aa: CASSLPVLTEAFF; CDR3nt: TGTGCCAGCAGCTTACCGGTTCTGACTGAAGCTTTCTTT
j_gene: TRBJ2-2; v_gene: TRBV5-4; abundance: .; d_gene: .; CDR3aa: CASSRTVNTGELFF; CDR3nt: TGTGCCAGCAGCCGGACAGTGAACACCGGGGAGCTGTTTTTT
j_gene: TRBJ2-5; v_gene: TRBV7-2; abundance: .; d_gene: .; CDR3aa: CASSFGSGETQYF; CDR3nt: TGTGCCAGCAGCTTTGGGTCGGGAGAGACCCAGTACTTC
j_gene: TRBJ1-5; v_gene: TRBV5-1; abundance: few; d_gene: .; CDR3aa: CASSARGDSNQPQHF; CDR3nt: TGCGCCAGCAGTGCACGAGGGGACAGCAATCAGCCCCAGCATTTT
j_gene: TRBJ1-1; v_gene: TRBV7-8; abundance: .; d_gene: TRBD1; CDR3aa: CASIKDRAGTEAFF; CDR3nt: TGTGCCAGCATCAAAGACAGGGCGGGCACTGAAGCTTTCTTT
j_gene: TRBJ2-2; v_gene: TRBV11-3; abundance: .; d_gene: TRBD2; CDR3aa: CASSLAGNTGELFF; CDR3nt: TGTGCCAGCAGCCTAGCGGGGAACACCGGGGAGCTGTTTTTT
j_gene: TRBJ1-5; v_gene: TRBV6-1; abundance: .; d_gene: .; CDR3aa: CASSEQGAAPQPQHF; CDR3nt: TGTGCCAGCAGTGAGCAGGGAGCTGCGCCCCAGCCCCAGCATTTT
j_gene: TRBJ2-1; v_gene: TRBV10-1; abundance: .; d_gene: .; CDR3aa: CANRDGEQFF; CDR3nt: TGCGCCAACAGGGACGGGGAGCAGTTCTTC
j_gene: TRBJ1-1; v_gene: TRBV5-1; abundance: .; d_gene: .; CDR3aa: CASSSDVANTEAFF; CDR3nt: TGCGCCAGCAGCTCGGACGTGGCCAACACTGAAGCTTTCTTT
j_gene: TRBJ1-5; v_gene: TRBV18; abundance: .; d_gene: .; CDR3aa: CASSPGQYQPQHF; CDR3nt: TGTGCCAGCTCACCCGGACAGTATCAGCCCCAGCATTTT
j_gene: TRBJ2-4; v_gene: TRBV15; abundance: .; d_gene: TRBD2; CDR3aa: CATSRDTTGGPKNIQYF; CDR3nt: TGTGCCACCAGCAGAGATACGACGGGGGGTCCCAAAAACATTCAGTACTTC
j_gene: TRBJ1-5; v_gene: TRBV1; abundance: .; d_gene: .; CDR3aa: CTSRWTGVGSNQPQHF; CDR3nt: TGCACCAGCAGATGGACAGGGGTCGGCAGCAATCAGCCCCAGCATTTT
j_gene: TRBJ2-7; v_gene: TRBV11-2; abundance: .; d_gene: .; CDR3aa: CASSYRQLQSSYEQYF; CDR3nt: TGTGCCAGCAGCTACCGACAGTTACAATCTTCCTACGAGCAGTACTTC
j_gene: TRBJ1-4; v_gene: TRBV28; abundance: once; d_gene: TRBD1; CDR3aa: CASNSPGQGGEGEKLFF; CDR3nt: TGTGCCAGCAACTCTCCGGGACAGGGGGGAGAGGGGGAAAAACTGTTTTTT
j_gene: TRBJ2-7; v_gene: TRBV20-1; abundance: .; d_gene: .; CDR3aa: CSARESYEQYF; CDR3nt: TGCAGTGCTAGAGAGTCCTACGAGCAGTACTTC
j_gene: TRBJ1-4; v_gene: TRBV28; abundance: once; d_gene: .; CDR3aa: CASSAPPGGVGEKLFF; CDR3nt: TGTGCCAGCAGCGCCCCCCCCGGGGGCGTGGGTGAAAAACTGTTTTTT
j_gene: TRBJ1-2; v_gene: TRBV9; abundance: .; d_gene: .; CDR3aa: CASSSRAPTRNGYTF; CDR3nt: TGTGCCAGCAGCTCCCGTGCCCCCACTAGGAATGGCTACACCTTC
j_gene: TRBJ1-2; v_gene: TRBV6-5; abundance: .; d_gene: .; CDR3aa: CASSYLLDYGYTF; CDR3nt: TGTGCCAGCAGTTATTTACTGGACTATGGCTACACCTTC
j_gene: TRBJ2-3; v_gene: TRBV7-8; abundance: .; d_gene: .; CDR3aa: CASSWYGTRDADTQYF; CDR3nt: TGTGCCAGCAGCTGGTATGGGACCAGAGACGCAGATACGCAGTATTTT
j_gene: TRBJ2-7; v_gene: TRBV7-2; abundance: .; d_gene: TRBD1; CDR3aa: CASSRETGLYEQYF; CDR3nt: TGTGCCAGCAGCAGAGAGACAGGGCTCTACGAGCAGTACTTC
j_gene: TRBJ1-4; v_gene: TRBV10-3; abundance: once; d_gene: TRBD1; CDR3aa: CAIKTQGVGEKLFF; CDR3nt: TGTGCCATCAAAACGCAGGGGGTTGGTGAAAAACTGTTTTTT
j_gene: TRBJ1-5; v_gene: TRBV30; abundance: .; d_gene: TRBD1; CDR3aa: CAWSGGQGGQPQHF; CDR3nt: TGTGCCTGGAGTGGGGGACAGGGTGGACAGCCCCAGCATTTT
j_gene: TRBJ2-5; v_gene: TRBV11-2; abundance: .; d_gene: TRBD2; CDR3aa: CASSRGGWEETQYF; CDR3nt: TGTGCCAGCAGCCGGGGAGGGTGGGAAGAGACCCAGTACTTC
j_gene: TRBJ2-2; v_gene: TRBV18; abundance: .; d_gene: .; CDR3aa: CASSPRGGSNTGELFF; CDR3nt: TGTGCCAGCTCACCACGAGGCGGGTCGAACACCGGGGAGCTGTTTTTT
j_gene: TRBJ2-7; v_gene: TRBV7-2; abundance: .; d_gene: .; CDR3aa: CASSLGRAYSYEQYF; CDR3nt: TGTGCCAGCAGCTTAGGGCGGGCTTACTCCTACGAGCAGTACTTC
j_gene: TRBJ1-1; v_gene: TRBV2; abundance: .; d_gene: TRBD1; CDR3aa: CASITGGAYTEAFF; CDR3nt: TGTGCCAGCATCACAGGGGGCGCATATACTGAAGCTTTCTTT
j_gene: TRBJ1-5; v_gene: TRBV18; abundance: .; d_gene: .; CDR3aa: CASSLNAGPSEPQHF; CDR3nt: TGTGCCAGCTCACTGAATGCAGGACCCTCGGAGCCCCAGCATTTT
j_gene: TRBJ2-7; v_gene: TRBV29-1; abundance: once; d_gene: .; CDR3aa: CSAGTPSYEQYF; CDR3nt: TGCAGCGCCGGGACACCATCCTACGAGCAGTACTTC
j_gene: TRBJ1-1; v_gene: TRBV7-9; abundance: .; d_gene: TRBD1; CDR3aa: CASSLRTGSEAFF; CDR3nt: TGTGCCAGCAGCTTAAGGACAGGGAGCGAAGCTTTCTTT
j_gene: TRBJ2-5; v_gene: TRBV7-9; abundance: .; d_gene: .; CDR3aa: CASSLRDSGQPQETQYF; CDR3nt: TGTGCCAGCAGCTTAAGGGACTCAGGGCAGCCTCAAGAGACCCAGTACTTC
j_gene: TRBJ2-2; v_gene: TRBV7-9; abundance: .; d_gene: .; CDR3aa: CASSFWGKSGELFF; CDR3nt: TGTGCCAGCAGCTTTTGGGGAAAATCCGGGGAGCTGTTTTTT
j_gene: TRBJ2-7; v_gene: TRBV7-7; abundance: once; d_gene: TRBD1; CDR3aa: CASSLVQGAGEQYF; CDR3nt: TGTGCCAGCAGCTTAGTCCAGGGGGCTGGCGAGCAGTACTTC